Listed below are T cell receptor beta chains from one sample, sequenced in a study of blood T cell repertoires in COVID-19. Assay: immunoSEQ multiplex PCR; the TCRdb copy retains only in-frame clones and omits some. The sample records approximately 210,000 clones, over 75% being singletons. The material sequenced was peripheral blood. These receptors all come from a middle-aged woman with acute or convalescent COVID-19. The CDR3 runs from the conserved cysteine through the conserved F or W. Each record gives: D gene, J gene, clone size, V gene, CDR3 protein, CDR3 DNA. D genes are given only for firm matches. A clone size is listed for some rows: how often the clone was seen (once, few, many), or a class if it is expanded.

D: TRBD2
J: TRBJ2-5
size: .
V: TRBV24-1
CDR3: CATSAAGGAEETQYF
DNA: TGTGCCACCAGTGCGGCGGGGGGGGCAGAAGAGACCCAGTACTTC

D: .
J: TRBJ1-2
size: .
V: TRBV5-6
CDR3: CASRQHHRTTYGYTF
DNA: TGTGCCAGCAGACAGCATCACAGGACGACGTATGGCTACACCTTC

D: .
J: TRBJ1-4
size: .
V: TRBV18
CDR3: CASSPGQGQEKLFF
DNA: TGTGCCAGCTCACCGGGCCAGGGCCAAGAAAAACTGTTTTTT

D: TRBD1
J: TRBJ2-3
size: .
V: TRBV11-3
CDR3: CASSSTRAGGHTDTQYF
DNA: TGTGCCAGCAGCTCAACTCGCGCAGGGGGCCACACAGATACGCAGTATTTT

D: TRBD2
J: TRBJ2-5
size: .
V: TRBV4-2
CDR3: CASSQVSSGEMETQYF
DNA: TGTGCCAGCAGCCAAGTCTCTAGCGGGGAGATGGAGACCCAGTACTTC

D: TRBD1
J: TRBJ2-5
size: .
V: TRBV9
CDR3: CASSAFAGQGGQETQYF
DNA: TGTGCCAGCAGCGCCTTTGCGGGACAGGGGGGTCAAGAGACCCAGTACTTC

D: .
J: TRBJ1-5
size: .
V: TRBV15
CDR3: CATSRGGFGQPQHF
DNA: TGTGCCACCAGCAGGGGGGGTTTTGGGCAGCCCCAGCATTTT

D: TRBD2
J: TRBJ2-1
size: .
V: TRBV6-5
CDR3: CASSYRSGGAYNEQFF
DNA: TGTGCCAGCAGTTATCGTAGCGGGGGGGCTTACAATGAGCAGTTCTTC

D: TRBD2
J: TRBJ2-5
size: .
V: TRBV19
CDR3: CATSSGLAGQETQYF
DNA: TGTGCCACATCATCTGGACTAGCGGGGCAAGAGACCCAGTACTTC

D: TRBD2
J: TRBJ2-1
size: once
V: TRBV20-1
CDR3: CSASPSGGATFYNEQFF
DNA: TGCAGTGCTAGTCCCAGCGGGGGGGCCACATTCTACAATGAGCAGTTCTTC

D: .
J: TRBJ1-2
size: .
V: TRBV6-1
CDR3: CASSELGGNYGYTF
DNA: TGTGCCAGCAGTGAATTGGGGGGGAACTATGGCTACACCTTC

D: TRBD1
J: TRBJ2-3
size: .
V: TRBV7-7
CDR3: CASSQQGLVTDTQYF
DNA: TGTGCCAGCAGCCAACAGGGGTTGGTCACAGATACGCAGTATTTT

D: .
J: TRBJ2-5
size: .
V: TRBV10-1
CDR3: CASSESSAGTSIQYF
DNA: TGCGCCAGCAGTGAGTCTTCAGCCGGGACAAGTATCCAGTACTTC

D: .
J: TRBJ1-6
size: .
V: TRBV27
CDR3: CASSLEGDHYNSPLHF
DNA: TGTGCCAGCAGTTTAGAGGGGGACCATTATAATTCACCCCTCCACTTT

D: .
J: TRBJ2-2
size: .
V: TRBV19
CDR3: CASSIDPRGGSNTGELFF
DNA: TGTGCCAGTAGTATAGACCCCCGAGGAGGTTCGAACACCGGGGAGCTGTTTTTT

D: TRBD1
J: TRBJ1-2
size: .
V: TRBV10-3
CDR3: CAIRDLQGARNYGYTF
DNA: TGTGCCATCAGAGACCTACAGGGGGCGCGAAACTATGGCTACACCTTC

D: .
J: TRBJ2-2
size: many
V: TRBV5-1
CDR3: CASKQGNTGELFF
DNA: TGCGCCAGCAAACAGGGGAACACCGGGGAGCTGTTTTTT

D: .
J: TRBJ1-3
size: few
V: TRBV7-6
CDR3: CASSLGHGAGNTIYF
DNA: TGTGCCAGCAGCTTAGGTCACGGAGCTGGAAACACCATATATTTT

D: .
J: TRBJ1-2
size: .
V: TRBV12-3/TRBV12-4
CDR3: CASSLSGGYTF
DNA: TGTGCCAGCAGTTTGAGTGGTGGCTACACCTTC

D: .
J: TRBJ1-5
size: .
V: TRBV5-8
CDR3: CASSLFQGSDQPQHF
DNA: TGTGCCAGCAGCTTGTTTCAGGGATCAGATCAGCCCCAGCATTTT

D: .
J: TRBJ1-5
size: .
V: TRBV9
CDR3: CASSAQGRGPQHF
DNA: TGTGCCAGCAGCGCTCAGGGAAGGGGGCCCCAGCATTTT

D: TRBD1
J: TRBJ1-6
size: .
V: TRBV6-1
CDR3: CASSAGQGFIDNSPLHF
DNA: TGTGCCAGCAGTGCGGGACAGGGGTTCATCGATAATTCACCCCTCCACTTT

D: .
J: TRBJ1-5
size: .
V: TRBV27
CDR3: CASSLGTSSNQPQHF
DNA: TGTGCCAGCAGTTTAGGCACTAGTAGCAATCAGCCCCAGCATTTT

D: .
J: TRBJ1-5
size: .
V: TRBV2
CDR3: CASKNGVGVGQPQHF
DNA: TGTGCCAGCAAGAACGGGGTCGGAGTAGGACAGCCCCAGCATTTT

D: TRBD1
J: TRBJ1-6
size: .
V: TRBV10-3
CDR3: CAISESRQGNSPLHF
DNA: TGTGCCATCAGTGAGTCTAGACAGGGGAATTCACCCCTCCACTTT

D: TRBD2
J: TRBJ2-5
size: .
V: TRBV5-1
CDR3: CASSLWGLAGAQETQYF
DNA: TGCGCCAGCAGCTTGTGGGGACTAGCGGGGGCTCAAGAGACCCAGTACTTC

D: .
J: TRBJ2-3
size: .
V: TRBV29-1
CDR3: CSVEEWAHSTDTQYF
DNA: TGCAGCGTTGAAGAATGGGCTCATAGCACAGATACGCAGTATTTT

D: .
J: TRBJ1-2
size: .
V: TRBV18
CDR3: CASSPPMTSTYGYTF
DNA: TGTGCCAGCTCACCACCGATGACATCAACCTATGGCTACACCTTC

D: TRBD2
J: TRBJ2-3
size: .
V: TRBV5-4
CDR3: CASSPVAGGRTDTQYF
DNA: TGTGCCAGCAGCCCAGTAGCGGGGGGCCGCACAGATACGCAGTATTTT

D: TRBD1
J: TRBJ2-1
size: .
V: TRBV5-4
CDR3: CASSQGTGGYNEQFF
DNA: TGTGCCAGCAGCCAGGGGACAGGGGGGTACAATGAGCAGTTCTTC

D: .
J: TRBJ1-2
size: .
V: TRBV27
CDR3: CASSLRLNGGYTF
DNA: TGTGCCAGCAGCCTTAGATTGAATGGTGGCTACACCTTC

D: TRBD1
J: TRBJ1-5
size: .
V: TRBV9
CDR3: CASSVGQGGQPQHF
DNA: TGTGCCAGCAGCGTGGGACAGGGAGGCCAGCCCCAGCATTTT

D: .
J: TRBJ1-5
size: .
V: TRBV7-2
CDR3: CASSFTGRGNQPQHF
DNA: TGTGCCAGCAGCTTCACAGGGCGCGGCAATCAGCCCCAGCATTTT

D: .
J: TRBJ1-1
size: .
V: TRBV19
CDR3: CASRSQGSSTEAFF
DNA: TGTGCCAGTAGAAGCCAGGGTAGCAGCACTGAAGCTTTCTTT

D: TRBD1
J: TRBJ1-2
size: .
V: TRBV19
CDR3: CASSSWTGPNYGYTF
DNA: TGTGCCAGTAGTTCTTGGACAGGCCCTAACTATGGCTACACCTTC

D: .
J: TRBJ1-2
size: .
V: TRBV6-1
CDR3: CASSEAGHQVGYTF
DNA: TGTGCCAGCAGTGAAGCCGGACATCAGGTTGGCTACACCTTC

D: TRBD1
J: TRBJ1-1
size: few
V: TRBV5-1
CDR3: CASSPSGTGEANTEAFF
DNA: TGCGCCAGCAGCCCTTCCGGGACAGGGGAGGCGAACACTGAAGCTTTCTTT

D: TRBD1
J: TRBJ2-2
size: once
V: TRBV25-1
CDR3: CASSDEQGYTGELFF
DNA: TGTGCCAGCAGTGATGAACAGGGGTACACCGGGGAGCTGTTTTTT

D: .
J: TRBJ2-3
size: .
V: TRBV5-1
CDR3: CASSLGQGPTDTQYF
DNA: TGCGCCAGCAGCTTGGGGCAGGGGCCCACAGATACGCAGTATTTT

D: .
J: TRBJ1-6
size: .
V: TRBV5-6
CDR3: CASSLAKRRGSPLHF
DNA: TGTGCCAGCAGCTTGGCCAAACGTCGCGGTTCACCCCTCCACTTT

D: TRBD1
J: TRBJ1-2
size: .
V: TRBV3-1/TRBV3-2
CDR3: CASSRGQGPNYGYTF
DNA: TGTGCCAGCAGCCGAGGACAGGGCCCTAACTATGGCTACACCTTC

D: .
J: TRBJ1-1
size: .
V: TRBV11-2
CDR3: CASSGHEAFF
DNA: TGTGCCAGCAGCGGCCACGAAGCTTTCTTT

D: .
J: TRBJ2-3
size: .
V: TRBV5-6
CDR3: CASSPTGYTDTQYF
DNA: TGTGCCAGCAGCCCGACAGGTTACACAGATACGCAGTATTTT

D: TRBD2
J: TRBJ2-5
size: .
V: TRBV6-1
CDR3: CASSELAGSTETQYF
DNA: TGTGCCAGCAGTGAACTAGCGGGGTCCACGGAGACCCAGTACTTC

D: TRBD1
J: TRBJ1-2
size: .
V: TRBV2
CDR3: CASKRTGSDENYGYTF
DNA: TGTGCCAGTAAGAGGACAGGGTCCGACGAAAACTATGGCTACACCTTC

D: TRBD2
J: TRBJ2-5
size: .
V: TRBV3-1/TRBV3-2
CDR3: CASSDRLAGGLVTQYF
DNA: TGTGCCAGCAGCGACCGACTAGCGGGGGGGTTAGTGACCCAGTACTTC

D: TRBD1
J: TRBJ1-2
size: .
V: TRBV9
CDR3: CASSPRQGYGYTF
DNA: TGTGCCAGCAGCCCGCGACAGGGCTATGGCTACACCTTC

D: TRBD1
J: TRBJ1-2
size: .
V: TRBV24-1
CDR3: CATSDSPGQGNYGYTF
DNA: TGTGCCACCAGTGATTCCCCGGGACAGGGGAACTATGGCTACACCTTC

D: TRBD1
J: TRBJ1-3
size: .
V: TRBV28
CDR3: CASRMDRVGNTIYF
DNA: TGTGCCAGCAGGATGGACAGGGTTGGAAACACCATATATTTT

D: TRBD2
J: TRBJ2-2
size: .
V: TRBV5-6
CDR3: CASSFLLAGDRTGELFF
DNA: TGTGCCAGCAGCTTCTTACTAGCGGGGGATCGGACCGGGGAGCTGTTTTTT